Ten or more counts support the clone carrying this TCR beta chain. Its antigen is currently unknown. CDR1 and CDR2 from the germline V gene are DFQATT and SNEGSKA (reference sequence). The V gene end was trimmed by 2 bases and the J gene end by 4 bases; junction bases not matched to a gene: 4. The CDR3 runs 15 residues. This specimen belongs to a study of CD8 T cells in ankylosing spondylitis. Study-level results: What seemed typical of ankylosing spondylitis blood was a TCR beta motif built from several highly homologous variants. Reports say disease-linked clones showed up significantly more in matched ankylosing spondylitis synovial fluid.

Libraries of TCR beta came from quantitative 5'-RACE with molecular barcodes. From the 5' RACE reads, TCRdb called clonotypes with MiXCR, one entry per CDR3 protein. In the table there are around 150,000 distinct CDR3 sequences, roughly 10% of which are singletons. Sequences were obtained from blood, either unsorted or a sorted T cell fraction (not recorded which). This clonotype originated in a female donor with ankylosing spondylitis or in good health (not recorded which). The chain links TRBV20-1 to TRBJ2-2; 10 bases fit TRBD2. DNA of the CDR3: TGCAGTGCTAGACTAGCGGGAGCCCCCACCGGGGAGCTGTTTTTT. Translating gives CSARLAGAPTGELFF.